This passage covers 20 T cell receptor beta chains from one sample sequenced in a study of T-cell reconstitution after alpha-beta-depleted transplantation in children. Unique molecular identifiers were incorporated into the prepared TCRbeta library. MiXCR was run by TCRdb on the PCR reads, yielding one entry per CDR3 protein. The sample yields about 400,000 distinct CDR3 sequences, about a fifth seen once. This material consisted of PBMCs from the stem cell graft donor, taken from the stem cell graft. The source is a human donor who donated a stem cell graft to a child with acute myeloid leukemia.

This clonotype was counted between two and nine times. This rearrangement joins TRBV5-5 to TRBJ2-2; TRBD1 agrees at 10 bases. This CDR3 spans 16 amino acids. CDR1 SGHKS and CDR2 YYEKEE come from the germline V gene (reference sequence). Trimming cost V 3 bases and J 1 base; bases outside gene matches: 3. CDR3 loop: CASSWGTGVNTGELFF. CDR3 nucleotides: TGTGCCAGCAGCTGGGGGACAGGGGTGAACACCGGGGAGCTGTTTTTT.

This sequence joins TRBV27 and TRBJ2-2; 11 nucleotides align to TRBD2. This CDR3 contains 15 residues. The germline V gene has CDR1 MNHEY and CDR2 SMNVEV (reference sequence). After removal of 8 bases from V and 5 bases from J, the junction contained 7 bases not matched to a gene. The chain's CDR3 is CASRPWTSGTGELFF. The CDR3 DNA is TGTGCCAGCCGGCCTTGGACTAGCGGGACCGGGGAGCTGTTTTTT.

This clonotype has ten or more counts. The chain combines TRBV20-1 with TRBJ2-3, with unresolved D. The V gene lost 4 bases and the J gene lost 0 bases, with 8 bases spanning the gap. The CDR3 loop spans 13 amino acids. In germline, CDR1 is DFQATT, CDR2 SNEGSKA (reference sequence). The DNA of the CDR3 is TGCAGTGCTAACGGACCTAGCACAGATACGCAGTATTTT. This encodes CSANGPSTDTQYF.

In its sample, this clonotype was seen many times. This CDR3 reads CASSFGLEGHQPQHF. The DNA for the CDR3 is TGTGCCAGCAGTTTCGGTTTAGAGGGCCATCAGCCCCAGCATTTT. The chain uses TRBV12-3 or TRBV12-4 and TRBJ1-5; no clear D. There are 15 residues in the CDR3. V dropped 3 bases and J dropped 5 bases, with 14 bases sitting between them.

The sample holds many counts of this clonotype. The rearrangement uses TRBV12-3 or TRBV12-4 and TRBJ2-1; D remains ambiguous. V was pared by 6 bases and J by 9 bases, with 12 bases between. The CDR3 has 12 amino acids. In DNA, the CDR3 is TGTGCCAGCAGCCCCGTTGGCTTTGAGCAGTTCTTC. Residues: CASSPVGFEQFF.

V and J are TRBV7-2 and TRBJ2-3, with D possibly matching TRBD2 (5 bases). The CDR3 is 14 residues long. V was clipped by 4 bases and J by 4 bases, with 12 bases between them. Germline CDR1 and CDR2: SGHTA and FQGNSA. Here the CDR3 reads CASSYGSTADTQYF. The CDR3 bases are TGTGCCAGCAGCTATGGGAGTACCGCAGATACGCAGTATTTT.

In its sample, this clonotype was seen a few times. At one of its ends the junction is not consistent with the germline gene, which may arise from a read error. The chain couples TRBV2 to TRBJ2-2; a weak D match, TRBD2 (5 bases). The CDR3 runs 15 residues. Germline CDR1 and CDR2: SNHLY and FYNNEI. The CDR3 protein is CASSEYRLATRELFF. In DNA, the CDR3 is TGTGCCAGCAGTGAATACCGCCTAGCCACCCGGGAGCTGTTTTTT.

At least ten counts were recorded for this clonotype. The V gene is TRBV29-1, the J gene TRBJ2-3; D is undetermined. This CDR3 comprises 13 residues. Germline V gene sequence: CDR1 SQVTM, CDR2 ANQGSEA. The V gene lost 1 base and the J gene lost 2 bases, with 7 bases spanning the gap. The CDR3 nucleotides are TGCAGCGTTGAAGGACGGGCCACAGATACGCAGTATTTT. Translated, it gives CSVEGRATDTQYF.

This clonotype was seen a handful of times. This chain links TRBV12-3 or TRBV12-4 with TRBJ2-2; 8 nucleotides match TRBD2. V gave up 4 bases and J gave up 6 bases; unmatched junction bases: 4. The CDR3 consists of 14 residues. In nucleotides, the CDR3 is TGTGCCAGCAGTTCCGGGACTAGAGCCGGGGAGCTGTTTTTT. It encodes CASSSGTRAGELFF.

The J gene is TRBJ2-7, the V gene TRBV10-3, with D possibly matching TRBD2 (6 bases). This CDR3 spans 16 amino acids. Per germline, CDR1 ENHRY and CDR2 SYGVKD. V was pared by 11 bases and J by 6 bases, with 29 bases between. CDR3 loop: CAGGASQNPVLGEQYF. CDR3 in DNA: TGTGCCGGAGGGGCTAGCCAGAACCCAGTTTTGGGCGAGCAGTACTTC.

The chain couples TRBV5-1 to TRBJ2-3; D may be TRBD1 (6 bases). This CDR3 region has 14 residues. Germline V CDR1 and CDR2: SGHRS, YFSETQ. Between the trimmed V and J ends, which lost 5 bases and 0 bases, there was a span of 10 bases. The chain's CDR3 is CASRTDRSTDTQYF. The CDR3 coding sequence is TGCGCCAGCAGAACCGACAGGAGCACAGATACGCAGTATTTT.

The chain combines TRBV20-1 with TRBJ2-1, with 10 bases identical to TRBD2. The CDR3 has 15 residues. The V gene end was trimmed by 5 bases and the J gene end by 3 bases; junction bases not matched to a gene: 7. In germline, CDR1 is DFQATT, CDR2 SNEGSKA (reference sequence). CDR3 protein: CSAVTGTSDYNEQFF. The CDR3 DNA reads TGCAGTGCTGTAACCGGGACTAGCGACTACAATGAGCAGTTCTTC.

The chain is built from TRBV10-3 and TRBJ2-2; D perhaps matches TRBD2 (5 bases). V was trimmed by 5 bases and J by 3 bases, leaving 10 bases between them. The CDR3 contains 14 residues. The germline V gene has CDR1 ENHRY and CDR2 SYGVKD. This CDR3 reads CAISSGRDTGELFF. In DNA form, the CDR3 reads TGTGCCATCAGTTCGGGGAGAGACACCGGGGAGCTGTTTTTT.

This clonotype was recorded a few times. This chain links TRBV12-3 or TRBV12-4 with TRBJ2-1; the match to TRBD1 covers 9 bases. The CDR3 spans 12 residues. Unmatched junction bases numbered 5, after V lost 3 bases and J lost 14 bases. CDR3 loop: CASSFEGQGKFF. The CDR3 coding sequence is TGTGCCAGCAGTTTTGAGGGACAGGGAAAGTTCTTC.

This clonotype turned up a few times. This chain links TRBV7-9 with TRBJ2-1; 9 bases fit TRBD2. Trimming cost V 1 base and J 6 bases; bases outside gene matches: 1. The CDR3 sequence is 14 residues long. Per the germline V gene, CDR1 is SEHNR and CDR2 is FQNEAQ (reference sequence). CDR3 loop: CASSLVAGANEQFF. CDR3 bases: TGTGCCAGCAGCTTAGTAGCGGGGGCCAATGAGCAGTTCTTC.

V is TRBV11-2 and J is TRBJ2-3; 8 nucleotides align to TRBD1. J was trimmed by 1 base and V by 3 bases; bases with no gene match: 6. Germline loops: CDR1 SGHAT, CDR2 FQNNGV. The CDR3 is 16 amino acids. The DNA for the CDR3 is TGTGCCAGCAGCTTTAGGCAGGGGGCTCGCACAGATACGCAGTATTTT. Protein sequence: CASSFRQGARTDTQYF.

This clonotype was found a few times. This CDR3 is CASSLDHTSGGPYNEQFF. The CDR3 bases are TGTGCCAGCAGCTTAGACCACACCTCGGGAGGGCCGTACAATGAGCAGTTCTTC. The chain recombines TRBV11-2 with TRBJ2-1; 8 nucleotides agree with TRBD2. The CDR3 is made up of 18 amino acids. After removal of 0 bases from V and 4 bases from J, the junction contained 11 bases not matched to a gene. Germline V lookup: CDR1 SGHAT, CDR2 FQNNGV.

DNA of the CDR3: TGTGCCAGCAGAGAAATAGCGGGAGGGACCCAGTACTTC. It is translated as CASREIAGGTQYF. The gene calls are TRBV7-2 and TRBJ2-5; TRBD2 aligns across 10 bases. The CDR3 contains 13 residues. The trim removed 6 bases at V and 7 bases at J, leaving 5 bases unmatched. Germline CDR1 and CDR2: SGHTA and FQGNSA.

This clonotype was seen many times. The chain links TRBV12-3 or TRBV12-4 to TRBJ2-5; 11 positions match TRBD2. The CDR3 is 14 amino acids. J was trimmed by 4 bases and V by 6 bases; bases with no gene match: 4. CDR3 amino acids: CASSPGTSGETQYF. The DNA of the CDR3 is TGTGCCAGCAGCCCCGGGACTAGCGGAGAGACCCAGTACTTC.

This clonotype was recorded a few times. The CDR3 DNA reads as TGTGCCAGCAGAACAGGATTCGGCTACGAGCAGTACTTC. It encodes CASRTGFGYEQYF. The chain links TRBV28 to TRBJ2-7, with D possibly TRBD1 on 5 matching bases. Germline CDR1 MDHEN, CDR2 SYDVKM. V was trimmed by 6 bases and J by 3 bases, leaving 12 bases between them. The CDR3 sequence is 13 residues long.